These 6 T cell receptor beta chains were sequenced from one sample in a study of OX40 agonist ivuxolimab in advanced cancers. The data were produced by immunoSEQ multiplex PCR, yet TCRdb's version contains in-frame clones alone and is incomplete. This sample has about 38,000 clones; around 87% occur once, and the top ten carry approximately 32%. The source was CD4+ or CD8+ T cells sorted from blood, collected in a trial of the OX40 agonist ivuxolimab. These receptors came from an adult with an advanced solid tumor such as melanoma, head and neck, liver or kidney cancer.

V gene TRBV30 combines with J gene TRBJ2-5; 13 bases align to TRBD2. This CDR3 contains 16 residues. Losses at the gene ends were 4 bases for V and 2 bases for J; bases not matched to a gene: 7. Germline lookup yields CDR1 GTSNPN and CDR2 SVGIG (reference sequence). The CDR3 region is CAWKLGLAGNQETQYF. Written as DNA, the CDR3 is TGTGCCTGGAAGTTGGGACTAGCGGGGAATCAAGAGACCCAGTACTTC. Complete variable domain (other parts from reference TRBV30 and TRBJ2-5): SQTIHQWPATLVQPVGSPLSLECTVEGTSNPNLYWYRQAAGRGLQLLFYSVGIGQISSEVPQNLSASRPQDRQFILSSKKLLLSDSGFYLCAWKLGLAGNQETQYFGPGTRLLVL.

The J gene is TRBJ2-5, the V gene TRBV6-6; 16 bases align to TRBD2. Germline V gene sequence: CDR1 MNHNY, CDR2 SVGAGI (reference sequence). CDR3 size: 16 residues. The V segment lost 2 bases and the J segment 5 bases; nucleotides outside the gene matches: 2. CDR3 coding DNA: TGTGCCAGCAGTTACGGGACTAGCGGGGGGGCGGAGACCCAGTACTTC. Protein sequence: CASSYGTSGGAETQYF.

The chain has TRBV19 and TRBJ2-3; 9 positions agree with TRBD2. V gave up 2 bases and J gave up 3 bases; unmatched junction bases: 0. There are 14 residues in the CDR3. Germline V gene lookup returns CDR1 LNHDA and CDR2 SQIVND (reference sequence). DNA of the CDR3: TGTGCCAGTAGTATAACTAGCGGGACAGATACGCAGTATTTT. This translates into CASSITSGTDTQYF. Together with reference TRBV19 and TRBJ2-3, the CDR3 gives the full variable domain: DGGITQSPKYLFRKEGQNVTLSCEQNLNHDAMYWYRQDPGQGLRLIYYSQIVNDFQKGDIAEGYSVSREKKESFPLTVTSAQKNPTAFYLCASSITSGTDTQYFGPGTRLTVL.

The chain joins TRBV7-6 to TRBJ1-6; tentatively, D is TRBD1 (5 bases). The V end was cut by 5 bases, the J end by 0 bases, with 17 bases between. CDR3 length: 18 amino acids. In germline, CDR1 is SGHVS, CDR2 FNYEAQ. The CDR3 sequence is CASSRARDRSSYNSPLHF. The CDR3 DNA reads TGTGCCAGCAGCCGGGCCCGGGACCGAAGCTCCTATAATTCACCCCTCCACTTT.

The V and J genes are TRBV7-8 and TRBJ2-3, with D uncertain. V gave up 5 bases and J gave up 5 bases, with 20 bases separating them. This CDR3 comprises 16 residues. Germline CDR1 SGHVS, CDR2 FQNEAQ. This CDR3 is CASSPYSPRSGDTQYF. The CDR3 DNA sequence: TGTGCCAGCAGCCCCTATTCTCCCAGATCCGGAGATACGCAGTATTTT.

This chain links TRBV9 with TRBJ1-5; maybe TRBD1 (5 bases). V was cut by 1 base and J by 2 bases, with 10 bases left in between. Germline V gives CDR1 SGDLS, CDR2 YYNGEE. The CDR3 loop spans 15 amino acids. CDR3 protein: CASSVKAGGNQPQHF. The DNA of the CDR3 is TGTGCCAGCAGCGTAAAGGCGGGGGGCAATCAGCCCCAGCATTTT.